A selection of T cell receptor beta chains follows, all from one sample in a study of T cells in Graves' hyperthyroidism and ophthalmopathy. TCRdb ran MiXCR on the multiplex PCR reads and lists one entry per CDR3 protein. The sample lists about 700,000 distinct CDR3 sequences; roughly 15% were seen once. Sequencing was carried out using blood. The receptor source for this set is a woman aged 18-29 years with Graves' hyperthyroidism. The CDR3 runs from the conserved cysteine through the conserved F or W. D genes are given only for firm matches. Only part of the rows carry a size: once, few, many, or a class if the clone is expanded.

V gene	J gene	clone size	D gene	CDR3 DNA	CDR3 protein
TRBV5-1	TRBJ1-2	once	.	TGCGCCAGCAGCCGACCGTGGGGGGGCGCAGGATATGGCTACACCTTC	CASSRPWGGAGYGYTF
TRBV27	TRBJ1-3	.	.	TGTGCCAGCAGATCACAGGGTGGGGGAAACACCATATATTTT	CASRSQGGGNTIYF
TRBV14	TRBJ2-5	.	.	TGTGCCAGCAGCCACCGGACGGAGAGGGGGACCCAGTACTTC	CASSHRTERGTQYF
TRBV6-2/TRBV6-3	TRBJ2-1	few	TRBD2	TGTGCCAGCAGGCCTAGCGGGAGGAGCTCCTACAATGAGCAGTTCTTC	CASRPSGRSSYNEQFF
TRBV16	TRBJ1-1	.	.	TGTGCCAGCAGCCATTCGGGCAGGGGGAACACTGAAGCTTTCTTT	CASSHSGRGNTEAFF
TRBV11-2	TRBJ2-3	.	.	TGTGCCAGCAGCTTAGCGGGAGCGAATGCAGATACGCAGTATTTT	CASSLAGANADTQYF
TRBV5-6	TRBJ1-5	.	.	TGTGCCAGCAGCTTGGGGGTAGGGGCTCAGCCCCAGCATTTT	CASSLGVGAQPQHF
TRBV7-9	TRBJ1-5	many	.	TGTGCCAGCAGCTTAGCAGATAGCATCCCCTTGCCCCAGCATTTT	CASSLADSIPLPQHF
TRBV27	TRBJ1-2	.	.	TGTGCCAGCAGTTTTAATGGTGGTGGATACACCTTC	CASSFNGGGYTF
TRBV6-1	TRBJ1-1	.	.	TGTGCCAGCACCACTACGGGAGGGGCGTGGAACACTGAAGCTTTCTTT	CASTTTGGAWNTEAFF
TRBV28	TRBJ1-6	.	.	TGTGCCAGCAGTTCGGGGGCTAGTTCACCCCTCCACTTT	CASSSGASSPLHF
TRBV7-9	TRBJ2-2	.	TRBD2	TGTGCCAGCAGCTCTCGGGGGAGGGACACCGGGGAGCTGTTTTTT	CASSSRGRDTGELFF
TRBV2	TRBJ2-7	many	.	TGTGCCAGCAGCGACTACGGGCAACTACTATACGAGCAGTACTTC	CASSDYGQLLYEQYF
TRBV7-9	TRBJ2-7	many	.	TGTGCCAGCAGCTTAGAAAACAGCTACGAGCAGTACTTC	CASSLENSYEQYF
TRBV2	TRBJ2-1	many	.	TGTGCCAGCACCGACAAATACAATGAGCAGTTCTTC	CASTDKYNEQFF
TRBV10-3	TRBJ1-5	.	TRBD1	TGTGCCAGCAGCCGCCCTTCCAGGGGGCGGAATCAGCCCCAGCATTTT	CASSRPSRGRNQPQHF
TRBV29-1	TRBJ1-4	.	.	TGCAGCGTTGAAGCCCTGGGAGGGCCAACTAATGAAAAACTGTTTTTT	CSVEALGGPTNEKLFF
TRBV11-1	TRBJ2-1	many	TRBD2	TGTGCCAGCAGAAAACGAAGGACTAGCGGCAGCTCCTACAATGAGCAGTTCTTC	CASRKRRTSGSSYNEQFF
TRBV7-8	TRBJ2-7	.	.	TGTGCCAGCAGTTACCTAGTCAGGGACCACGAGCAGTACTTC	CASSYLVRDHEQYF
TRBV11-2	TRBJ2-1	.	.	TGTGCCAGCAGCTTAGGCTACGCGCGCGGGGCTAGCGAATACGATGAGCAGTTCTTC	CASSLGYARGASEYDEQFF
TRBV19	TRBJ1-3	few	.	TGTGCCAGTAGTCGATATTCCTACCCTGGAAACACCATATATTTT	CASSRYSYPGNTIYF
TRBV6-4	TRBJ2-3	many	TRBD2	TGTGCCAGCAGTGTCGGGAGGGACACAGATACGCAGTATTTT	CASSVGRDTDTQYF
TRBV19	TRBJ2-2	.	TRBD1	TGTGCCAGTAGAAAATATCCAGGGGGCGATCTCGGGGAGCTGTTTTTT	CASRKYPGGDLGELFF
TRBV12-3/TRBV12-4	TRBJ2-1	.	.	TGTGCCATCCGTGAAACAGAAAAAAGCCTCTCCTACAATGAGCAGTTCTTC	CAIRETEKSLSYNEQFF
TRBV20-1	TRBJ2-3	few	.	TGCAGTGTTAAAGAGGATACGCAGTATTTT	CSVKEDTQYF
TRBV7-2	TRBJ2-7	.	TRBD2	TGTGCCAGCAGCCCCGAGCGGGACCGTCGTCGGGGGGTGGGGGAGCAGTACTTC	CASSPERDRRRGVGEQYF